The 10 T cell receptor beta chains below come from one sample, sequenced in a study of beta chain features in type 1 diabetes. Reverse transcription of all isolated RNA meant that expressed TCRB transcripts were sequenced. TCRdb keeps only in-frame clones here, not all; method: immunoSEQ multiplex PCR. The sample records a few hundred thousand clones, approximately 11% being singletons. Their antigens are not known. Study-wide results and limits: Shortening that was moderate but significant affected the TCRB CDR3s of Type 1 diabetes patients in all four CD4+ subsets.

Material: naive CD4+ T cells from blood. These receptors all stem from a man under 40 with type 1 diabetes.

This clone was observed a few times. The genes are TRBV15 and TRBJ1-5; TRBD1 agrees at 9 bases. Losses at the gene ends were 1 base for V and 2 bases for J; bases not matched to a gene: 0. Germline V CDR1 and CDR2: LNHNV, YYDKDF (reference sequence). The CDR3 spans 15 residues. The CDR3 coding sequence is TGTGCCACCAGCAGAGGGGACAGGGGCAATCAGCCCCAGCATTTT. The encoded protein is CATSRGDRGNQPQHF.

The sample holds a few counts of this clone. The genes are TRBV19 and TRBJ2-1, with 7 bases aligning to TRBD2. V lost 4 bases, J lost 3 bases, and 9 bases stayed unmatched. This CDR3 has 16 residues. Germline CDR1 is LNHDA and CDR2 is SQIVND (reference sequence). CDR3 bases: TGTGCCAGTAGTAACCCGTCTGGGGGGGGCTACAATGAGCAGTTCTTC. It is translated as CASSNPSGGGYNEQFF. Looking up the rest from reference TRBV19 and TRBJ2-1 gives the full variable domain: DGGITQSPKYLFRKEGQNVTLSCEQNLNHDAMYWYRQDPGQGLRLIYYSQIVNDFQKGDIAEGYSVSREKKESFPLTVTSAQKNPTAFYLCASSNPSGGGYNEQFFGPGTRLTVL.

The rearrangement links TRBV4-3 to TRBJ2-4; no reliable D call. Between the trimmed V and J ends, which lost 1 base and 8 bases, there was a span of 3 bases. There are 11 residues in the CDR3. From germline, CDR1 is LGHNA and CDR2 YSLEER. The CDR3 DNA is TGCGCCAGCAGCCAAGCCGACATTCAGTACTTC. This encodes CASSQADIQYF.

The gene calls are TRBV19 and TRBJ2-1; 8 bases fit TRBD2. Unmatched junction bases numbered 9, after V lost 4 bases and J lost 10 bases. Germline V gene data show CDR1 as LNHDA and CDR2 as SQIVND (reference sequence). The CDR3 totals 14 residues. CDR3 amino acids: CASSTGLGAREQFF. CDR3 DNA sequence: TGTGCCAGTAGTACGGGACTAGGCGCCCGCGAGCAGTTCTTC.

This rearrangement joins TRBV10-3 to TRBJ2-5; 8 bases map to TRBD2. This CDR3 region has 16 residues. V lost 10 bases to trimming and J lost 5 bases; unmatched junction nucleotides: 18. Germline CDR1 ENHRY, CDR2 SYGVKD. As DNA, the CDR3 is TGTGCCAGCAACCCCTTCGGGAGGGGAGAGGTGGAGACCCAGTACTTC. This codes for CASNPFGRGEVETQYF.

V usage is TRBV5-5 and J usage is TRBJ1-4; 7 positions agree with TRBD1. V lost 4 bases, J lost 0 bases, and 6 bases stayed unmatched. CDR1 and CDR2 from the germline V gene are SGHKS and YYEKEE (reference sequence). The length of the CDR3 is 16 residues. Here the CDR3 DNA reads TGTGCCAGCAGCGGGGACAGATCCGCAACTAATGAAAAACTGTTTTTT. Amino acid sequence: CASSGDRSATNEKLFF.

This clone was picked up a small number of times. V and J are TRBV5-1 and TRBJ1-5; D unresolved. Germline V gene lookup returns CDR1 SGHRS and CDR2 YFSETQ. V was clipped by 4 bases and J by 6 bases, with 20 bases between them. The CDR3 has 16 amino acids. The CDR3 spells CASSPDVSGPGQPQHF. CDR3 coding DNA: TGCGCCAGCAGCCCGGATGTCAGTGGGCCAGGTCAGCCCCAGCATTTT.

The rearrangement joins TRBV4-1 to TRBJ1-4, with D possibly TRBD1 on 6 matching bases. The CDR3 length is 15 residues. Germline V gene lookup returns CDR1 MGHRA and CDR2 YSYEKL. The V end lost 7 bases, the J end lost 6 bases, and 18 bases lay between the germline ends. The CDR3 is CASKIVGTGYEKLFF. The CDR3 DNA reads as TGCGCCAGCAAGATAGTAGGAACAGGGTATGAAAAACTGTTTTTT.

This clone appeared a few times. The V gene is TRBV2, the J gene TRBJ1-2; TRBD1 matches 7 bases. CDR1 and CDR2 from the germline V gene are SNHLY and FYNNEI. The junction had 5 bases not matched to a gene; V was cut back by 7 bases and J by 0 bases. The CDR3 loop spans 14 amino acids. The CDR3: CASTEQGSNYGYTF. The CDR3 DNA reads TGTGCCAGCACCGAACAGGGGTCTAACTATGGCTACACCTTC.

This clone was detected a few times. The J gene is TRBJ2-1, the V gene TRBV7-6, with 8 nucleotides matching TRBD2. The germline V gene encodes CDR1 SGHVS and CDR2 FNYEAQ. V lost 3 bases, J lost 3 bases, and 1 base stayed unmatched. The CDR3 totals 14 residues. CDR3 residues: CASSFGTSYNEQFF. The CDR3 nucleotides are TGTGCCAGCAGCTTCGGGACTAGCTACAATGAGCAGTTCTTC. Complete variable domain (other parts from reference TRBV7-6 and TRBJ2-1): GAGVSQSPRYKVTKRGQDVALRCDPISGHVSLYWYRQALGQGPEFLTYFNYEAQQDKSGLPNDRFSAERPEGSISTLTIQRTEQRDSAMYRCASSFGTSYNEQFFGPGTRLTVL.